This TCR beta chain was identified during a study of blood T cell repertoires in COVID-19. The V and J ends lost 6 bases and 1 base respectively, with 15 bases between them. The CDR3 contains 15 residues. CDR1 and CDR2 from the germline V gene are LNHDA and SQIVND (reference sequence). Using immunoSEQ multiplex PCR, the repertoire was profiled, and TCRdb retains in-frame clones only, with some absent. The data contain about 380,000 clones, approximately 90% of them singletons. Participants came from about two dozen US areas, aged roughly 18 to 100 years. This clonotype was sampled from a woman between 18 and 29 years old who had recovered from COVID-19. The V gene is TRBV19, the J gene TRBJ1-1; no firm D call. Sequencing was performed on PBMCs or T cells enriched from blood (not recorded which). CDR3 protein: CASSVGSAGNTEAFF. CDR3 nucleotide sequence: TGTGCCAGTAGCGTCGGATCGGCGGGGAACACTGAAGCTTTCTTT.